The entry below gives a single T cell receptor (beta chain) sequence along with its context. As yet, its antigen is unknown. Other DNA sequences in the same sample also yield this CDR3. This specimen comes from a study of shared clonotypes between healthy human individuals. At the level of the study: The people who gave samples were a couple of women and three men aged 18 to 49.

The protocol was immunoSEQ multiplex PCR, while the TCRdb copy is restricted to in-frame clones and leaves out a portion. The sample lists some 2.1 million clones; 85% to 95% were seen once. V lost 0 bases and J 1 base, leaving 5 bases between the germline ends. This CDR3 comprises 14 residues. The germline CDR1 and CDR2 sequences are SGHRS and YFSETQ. Naivety among CD8 cells was defined by CD45RO negativity and positive CCR7 selection, thereby excluding terminally differentiated effector memory CD45RA+ cells. General study points: Approximately 5% of naive CD4 clonotypes were shared across a few donors. The study drew on few donors, limiting represented genetic and exposure-history diversity.

This sequence was found in a man aged 18 to 30 in good health. Sequencing was carried out using naive CD8+ T cells sorted from blood. V gene TRBV5-1 combines with J gene TRBJ1-5; TRBD1 is a possible D gene (5 bases). CDR3 residues: CASSLGGSNQPQHF. In nucleotides, the CDR3 is TGCGCCAGCAGCTTGGGGGGGAGCAATCAGCCCCAGCATTTT.